This entry concerns a single T cell receptor (beta chain). No antigen is known for it. The sample comes from a study of CXCR3-negative and CXCR3-positive naive CD8 T cells. About the research overall: The TRB read total, approximately 130 million, broke down to about 1.5 +/- 0.3 million reads per library. Notes on the study in general: CXCR3-positive naive cells carried more hydrophobic TRB CDR3s than CXCR3-negative naive cells did. CXCR3 expression partially decreased after cryopreservation; most assays used fresh PBMCs.

The TRB cDNA libraries were prepared by 5' RACE with UMI labels. One entry per CDR3 protein, without DNA, is what TCRdb gives after re-calling the 5' RACE reads. In total, the table holds over 150,000 distinct CDR3 sequences. Germline CDR1 is SGHTA and CDR2 is FQGNSA. The CDR3 runs to 15 residues. The chain uses TRBV7-2 and TRBJ1-4; TCRdb returns TRBD1, unconfirmable since there is no DNA. This receptor was taken from a human donor in good health. Some clones in this sample may be carry-over from other donors' samples. The sample comprised naive CXCR3+ CD8+ T cells from blood. Specified subset: CD45RO-CCR7+CD27+CD95- naive CD8+ T cells expressing CXCR3 (TNR3+). The CDR3 spells CASSFTGSTNEKLFF.